The 12 T cell receptor beta chains presented below share a single source sample, sequenced in a study of T-cell reconstitution after alpha-beta-depleted transplantation in children. Unique molecular identifiers featured in how the TCRbeta library was prepared. MiXCR, run by TCRdb on the PCR reads, gives a single entry per CDR3 protein. The sample lists about 360,000 distinct CDR3 sequences, 13% seen once, with over 3.5% in the top ten. This sample comprised PBMCs, obtained from the stem cell graft. Receptor source: a human donor who donated a stem cell graft to a child with Fanconi anemia.

This clonotype was detected ten times or more. Its ends do not fully match the called genes, so a read error is possible. The rearrangement links TRBV5-1 to TRBJ2-5, with a possible D match to TRBD2 (7 bases). The CDR3 runs to 14 residues. Germline assignment: CDR1 SGHRS and CDR2 YFSETQ. CDR3 DNA: TGTGCCAGCAGCTTAGGAGGGGGGGAAGAGACCCAGTACTTC. As protein: CASSLGGGEETQYF.

This clonotype was detected many times. The chain links TRBV10-3 to TRBJ1-1; D call uncertain. Trimming left V 4 bases short and J 3 bases short, with 12 bases between. The CDR3 length is 14 residues. Germline loops: CDR1 ENHRY, CDR2 SYGVKD. The CDR3 is CAISAFAEDTEAFF. In nucleotides, the CDR3 is TGTGCCATCAGTGCCTTCGCTGAGGACACTGAAGCTTTCTTT.

This clonotype turned up a few times. The chain couples TRBV3-1 to TRBJ1-1; D not certain. Germline V gene data show CDR1 as LGHDT and CDR2 as YNNKEL (reference sequence). Trimming took off 2 bases at V and 0 bases at J, with 7 bases between the two ends. This CDR3 has 14 amino acids. The CDR3 spells CASSQNSMNTEAFF. The CDR3, as DNA: TGTGCCAGCAGCCAAAACAGCATGAACACTGAAGCTTTCTTT. The full variable domain, its missing parts supplied by reference TRBV3-1 and TRBJ1-1, is DTAVSQTPKYLVTQMGNDKSIKCEQNLGHDTMYWYKQDSKKFLKIMFSYNNKELIINETVPNRFSPKSPDKAHLNLHINSLELGDSAVYFCASSQNSMNTEAFFGQGTRLTVV.

This sequence joins TRBV29-1 and TRBJ1-1; D not resolved. This CDR3 comprises 12 residues. Germline-derived CDR1 and CDR2 are SQVTM and ANQGSEA. The chain's CDR3 is CRVLFSPTEAFF. The CDR3 DNA is TGCAGAGTCTTGTTCTCACCCACTGAAGCTTTCTTT.

This clonotype was seen a handful of times. The genes are TRBV7-2 and TRBJ1-2, with unresolved D. CDR1 SGHTA and CDR2 FQGNSA come from the germline V gene. This CDR3 contains 15 residues. The ends were cut back, 1 base at V and 5 bases at J, with 14 bases in the middle. CDR3 loop: CASSLGWASRYGYTF. Written as DNA, the CDR3 is TGTGCCAGCAGCTTAGGATGGGCATCTCGATATGGCTACACCTTC.

This clonotype showed up just a few times. The rearrangement uses TRBV18 and TRBJ2-5; D perhaps matches TRBD2 (5 bases). Deletions cut 6 bases from V and 5 bases from J, with 16 bases between. The CDR3 covers 14 residues. CDR1 KGHSH and CDR2 LQKENI come from the germline V gene. CDR3 region: CASSSPRGPETQYF. CDR3 coding DNA: TGTGCCAGCTCCAGTCCCCGGGGTCCCGAGACCCAGTACTTC. The variable domain in full, with the rest retrieved from reference TRBV18 and TRBJ2-5, is NAGVMQNPRHLVRRRGQEARLRCSPMKGHSHVYWYRQLPEEGLKFMVYLQKENIIDESGMPKERFSAEFPKEGPSILRIQQVVRGDSAAYFCASSSPRGPETQYFGPGTRLLVL.

This clonotype was detected many times. The gene calls are TRBV12-3 or TRBV12-4 and TRBJ2-7; D unclear. Trimming stripped 2 bases from V and 6 bases from J, with 8 bases between. This CDR3 has 12 residues. The CDR3 coding sequence is TGTGCCAGCAGTTTACGACTTACCGAGCAGTACTTC. Protein: CASSLRLTEQYF.

The chain is built from TRBV3-1 and TRBJ1-2, with TRBD1 matching 8 bases. Germline V lookup: CDR1 LGHDT, CDR2 YNNKEL (reference sequence). V dropped 0 bases and J dropped 8; count of bases not matched to a gene: 2. The CDR3 consists of 13 residues. The CDR3 sequence: CASSQDGTGGYTF. Here the CDR3 DNA reads TGTGCCAGCAGCCAAGATGGGACAGGCGGCTACACCTTC.

This clonotype was seen at least ten times. The gene calls are TRBV20-1 and TRBJ2-1; 11 bases line up with TRBD2. Looked up from germline, CDR1 is DFQATT and CDR2 is SNEGSKA (reference sequence). Germline trimming cut 2 bases from V and 4 bases from J; bases unmatched to any gene: 4. The CDR3 runs 15 residues. The CDR3 DNA is TGCAGTGCTAGAACACTAGCGGGGGCTTACAATGAGCAGTTCTTC. Translating gives CSARTLAGAYNEQFF.

This clonotype was picked up a small number of times. This rearrangement joins TRBV6-1 to TRBJ1-5; D ambiguous. The V end was cut by 3 bases, the J end by 7 bases, with 10 bases between. Germline lookup yields CDR1 MNHNS and CDR2 SASEGT. This CDR3 comprises 13 residues. The CDR3 coding sequence is TGTGCCAGCAGTGACCGAATCGAACAGCCCCAGCATTTT. Protein sequence: CASSDRIEQPQHF.

The chain links TRBV5-1 to TRBJ1-1; D is possibly TRBD1 (5 bases). Germline V gives CDR1 SGHRS, CDR2 YFSETQ. This CDR3 comprises 14 residues. V gave up 2 bases and J gave up 0 bases, with 8 bases separating them. The CDR3 bases are TGCGCCAGCAGCTTTCGAGGGGTGAACACTGAAGCTTTCTTT. It codes for CASSFRGVNTEAFF.

V is TRBV9 and J is TRBJ2-1; 9 bases line up with TRBD1. After removal of 2 bases from V and 7 bases from J, the junction contained 4 bases not matched to a gene. Germline V gene sequence: CDR1 SGDLS, CDR2 YYNGEE. The CDR3 extends over 14 amino acids. The CDR3 reads CASSVGQGRNEQFF. The CDR3 DNA reads as TGTGCCAGCAGCGTGGGACAGGGACGTAATGAGCAGTTCTTC.